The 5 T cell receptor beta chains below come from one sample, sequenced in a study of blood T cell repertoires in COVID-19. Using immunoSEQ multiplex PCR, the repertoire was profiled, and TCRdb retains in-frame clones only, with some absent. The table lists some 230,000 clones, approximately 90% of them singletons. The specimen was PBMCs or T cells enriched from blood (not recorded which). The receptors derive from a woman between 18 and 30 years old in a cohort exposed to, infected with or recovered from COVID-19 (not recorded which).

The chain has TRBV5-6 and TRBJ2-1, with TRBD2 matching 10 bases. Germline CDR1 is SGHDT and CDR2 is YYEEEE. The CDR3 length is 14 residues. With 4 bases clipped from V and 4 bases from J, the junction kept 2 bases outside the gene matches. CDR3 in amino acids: CASSILAGYNEQFF. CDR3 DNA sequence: TGTGCCAGCAGCATACTAGCGGGATACAATGAGCAGTTCTTC.

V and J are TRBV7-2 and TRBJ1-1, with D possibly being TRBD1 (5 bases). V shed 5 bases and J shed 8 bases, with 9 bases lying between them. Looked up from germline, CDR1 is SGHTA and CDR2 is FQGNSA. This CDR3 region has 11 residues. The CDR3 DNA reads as TGTGCCAGCAGCCCCCGGGGGGAAGCTTTCTTT. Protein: CASSPRGEAFF.

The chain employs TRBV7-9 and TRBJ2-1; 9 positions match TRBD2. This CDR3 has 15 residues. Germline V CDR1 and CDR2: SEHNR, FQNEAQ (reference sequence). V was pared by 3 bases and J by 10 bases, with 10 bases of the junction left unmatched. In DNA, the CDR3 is TGTGCCAGCAGCTTGGCGGGAGGGCCCAAAGAAGAGCAGTTCTTC. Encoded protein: CASSLAGGPKEEQFF.

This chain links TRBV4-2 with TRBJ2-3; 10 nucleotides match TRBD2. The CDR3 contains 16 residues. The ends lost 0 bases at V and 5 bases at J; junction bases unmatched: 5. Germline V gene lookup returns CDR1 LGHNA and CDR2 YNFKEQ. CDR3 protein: CASSQEASGRVDTQYF. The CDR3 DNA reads TGTGCCAGCAGCCAAGAGGCTAGCGGGAGAGTAGATACGCAGTATTTT.

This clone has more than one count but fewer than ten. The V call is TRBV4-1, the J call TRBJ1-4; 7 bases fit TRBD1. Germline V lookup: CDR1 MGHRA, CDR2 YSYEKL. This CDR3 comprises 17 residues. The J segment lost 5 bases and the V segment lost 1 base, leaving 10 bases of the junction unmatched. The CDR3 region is CASSQALGQSKNEKLFF. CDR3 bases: TGCGCCAGCAGCCAAGCTCTGGGACAGTCGAAGAATGAAAAACTGTTTTTT.